These T cell receptor beta chains were read from a single sample in a study of naive and memory T cell subsets. TCRdb re-called the UMI-ligation and nested PCR reads through MiXCR, storing one row per CDR3 protein. The sample carries under 150,000 distinct CDR3 sequences, approximately 20% recorded once. Sequences were obtained from naive CD8+ T cells from blood. The receptor source for this set is a human donor in good health. CDR3s include the opening cysteine and the closing phenylalanine or tryptophan. D genes are given only for firm matches. Not all rows give a size; the values are once, few, many and, for expanded clones, a class.

j_gene	abundance	d_gene	v_gene	CDR3aa	CDR3nt
TRBJ1-1	-	TRBD1	TRBV27	CASRDSMNTEAFF	TGTGCCTCCCGGGACAGCATGAACACTGAAGCTTTCTTT
TRBJ2-1	many	-	TRBV9	CASSHAGTPKGSYNEQFF	TGTGCCAGCAGCCACGCTGGGACACCCAAAGGGAGCTACAATGAGCAGTTCTTC
TRBJ1-2	-	-	TRBV2	CASSEEELGGYTF	TGTGCCAGCAGTGAAGAGGAATTGGGTGGCTACACCTTC
TRBJ2-3	-	-	TRBV28	CASSRTFNTDTQYF	TGTGCCAGCAGTCGGACTTTCAACACAGATACGCAGTATTTT
TRBJ1-6	-	-	TRBV6-5	CASRDQQGLENSPLHF	TGTGCCAGCAGGGATCAACAGGGACTGGAGAATTCACCCCTCCACTTT
TRBJ2-7	few	TRBD2	TRBV29-1	CSVESSAGSGVEQYF	TGCAGCGTTGAATCATCCGCAGGTAGCGGGGTCGAGCAGTACTTC
TRBJ2-7	few	-	TRBV7-2	CASSYILAPDGQYF	TGTGCCAGCAGCTATATACTAGCTCCTGATGGGCAGTACTTC
TRBJ2-1	few	TRBD2	TRBV28	CASSGLAGGEEQFF	TGTGCCAGCAGTGGACTAGCGGGAGGAGAAGAGCAGTTCTTC
TRBJ2-3	many	TRBD2	TRBV12-5	CASGLSSSGSGDTQYF	TGTGCTAGTGGTTTGTCATCTAGCGGGAGTGGAGATACGCAGTATTTT
TRBJ2-1	-	-	TRBV12-3/TRBV12-4	CASSFGTLGGNEQFF	TGTGCCAGCAGTTTTGGGACATTAGGGGGCAATGAGCAGTTCTTC
TRBJ2-6	-	-	TRBV7-3	CASSLWDRTGANVLTF	TGTGCCAGCAGCTTATGGGACCGGACGGGGGCCAACGTCCTGACTTTC
TRBJ2-7	-	-	TRBV4-1	CASSPTLAITSYEQYF	TGCGCCAGCAGCCCTACCCTAGCAATAACCTCCTACGAGCAGTACTTC
TRBJ1-1	-	-	TRBV12-3/TRBV12-4	CASSFSVAVKVPEAFF	TGTGCCAGCAGTTTTTCGGTCGCGGTTAAAGTACCTGAAGCTTTCTTT
TRBJ2-5	few	TRBD2	TRBV5-1	CASSFPGLATSEKETQYF	TGCGCCAGCAGCTTCCCGGGACTAGCAACGTCGGAAAAAGAGACCCAGTACTTC
TRBJ2-3	few	TRBD2	TRBV27	CASSLYRGGDTQYF	TGTGCCAGCAGTCTCTACCGGGGGGGAGATACGCAGTATTTT
TRBJ1-2	few	-	TRBV29-1	CSVAWDGENYGYTF	TGCAGCGTCGCTTGGGACGGAGAAAACTATGGCTACACCTTC
TRBJ1-2	few	TRBD1	TRBV7-9	CASSLADRDGYTF	TGTGCCAGCAGCTTAGCGGACAGGGATGGCTACACCTTC
TRBJ2-1	-	-	TRBV6-5	CASSYFQGAYNEQFF	TGTGCCAGCAGTTACTTTCAGGGCGCCTACAATGAGCAGTTCTTC
TRBJ2-1	-	TRBD2	TRBV5-1	CASSLGAGVAYNEQFF	TGCGCCAGCAGCTTAGGAGCGGGAGTAGCCTACAATGAGCAGTTCTTC
TRBJ2-1	few	TRBD2	TRBV2	CASGTSGPYNEQFF	TGTGCCAGCGGGACTAGCGGGCCCTACAATGAGCAGTTCTTC
TRBJ2-1	-	-	TRBV18	CASSPRENRGEQFF	TGTGCCAGCTCACCAAGGGAAAACAGAGGTGAGCAGTTCTTC
TRBJ2-3	-	TRBD2	TRBV29-1	CSVDSAGGSTDTQYF	TGCAGCGTTGACTCAGCGGGAGGGAGCACAGATACGCAGTATTTT
TRBJ2-1	-	-	TRBV6-2/TRBV6-3	CASSPPEWSSYNEQFF	TGTGCCAGCAGTCCCCCCGAGTGGAGCTCCTACAATGAGCAGTTCTTC
TRBJ2-1	many	-	TRBV29-1	CSVRLDNEQFF	TGCAGCGTCAGACTGGACAATGAGCAGTTCTTC
TRBJ2-1	-	-	TRBV7-8	CASSLMWQSSYNEQFF	TGTGCCAGCAGCTTAATGTGGCAGAGCTCCTACAATGAGCAGTTCTTC
TRBJ1-1	-	-	TRBV27	CASRYLTGYTEAFF	TGTGCCAGCCGATACCTGACAGGCTACACTGAAGCTTTCTTT
TRBJ2-7	few	-	TRBV4-3	CASSHDLGPLSYEQYF	TGCGCCAGCAGCCATGACCTCGGGCCGCTCTCCTACGAGCAGTACTTC
TRBJ2-1	-	-	TRBV10-3	CAISESSPLVEQFF	TGTGCCATCAGTGAGTCCAGCCCTCTAGTCGAGCAGTTCTTC
TRBJ1-5	many	-	TRBV9	CASSLGDGQPQHF	TGTGCCAGCAGCCTCGGTGATGGTCAGCCCCAGCATTTT
TRBJ1-1	-	-	TRBV13	CASSLSPANPAFF	TGTGCCAGCAGCTTATCACCTGCCAATCCAGCTTTCTTT